Following are 32 T cell receptor beta chains from one sample sequenced in a study of OX40 agonist ivuxolimab in advanced cancers. The library was made by the immunoSEQ multiplex PCR assay. Drawn from immuneACCESS, this table holds only the in-frame rearrangements with V and J called that TCRdb kept. Clones are partly lost; checked studies trace under half to an unresolved V gene and leave the rest unexplained. The sample table records tens of thousands of clones; approximately 86% of these occur just once. Less than 1.1% of the sample is taken by the ten largest. The specimen was CD4+ or CD8+ T cells sorted from blood, collected in a trial of the OX40 agonist ivuxolimab. These receptor sequences come from an adult with an advanced solid tumor such as melanoma, head and neck, liver or kidney cancer.

The chain uses TRBV5-5 and TRBJ1-1; no clear D gene. Germline CDR1 is SGHKS and CDR2 is YYEKEE (reference sequence). The CDR3 has 14 residues. The V and J ends lost 0 bases and 4 bases respectively, with 10 bases between them. The CDR3 region has the DNA TGTGCCAGCAGCTTGGTGGGCCCTGGCACTGAAGCTTTCTTT. Encoded protein: CASSLVGPGTEAFF. Drawing the rest from reference TRBV5-5 and TRBJ1-1, the complete variable domain is DAGVTQSPTHLIKTRGQQVTLRCSPISGHKSVSWYQQVLGQGPQFIFQYYEKEERGRGNFPDRFSARQFPNYSSELNVNALLLGDSALYLCASSLVGPGTEAFFGQGTRLTVV.

The chain couples TRBV5-3 to TRBJ2-3, with 11 bases that match TRBD1. TRBV5-3 is known as an ORF, though its function is uncertain. V lost 7 bases to trimming and J lost 4 bases; unmatched junction nucleotides: 17. The CDR3 length is 18 residues. The CDR3 DNA reads TGTGCCAGACAATCGACACTAACAGGACAGGGGGCAGCAGATACGCAGTATTTT. This encodes CARQSTLTGQGAADTQYF.

The rearrangement links TRBV27 to TRBJ2-2; D may be TRBD2 (6 bases). CDR1 and CDR2 from the germline V gene are MNHEY and SMNVEV (reference sequence). The CDR3 totals 16 residues. The ends were cut back, 3 bases at V and 3 bases at J, with 14 bases in the middle. The CDR3 spells CASSLVGGRYTGELFF. In nucleotides, the CDR3 is TGTGCCAGCAGTTTGGTGGGAGGCCGTTACACCGGGGAGCTGTTTTTT.

This clone showed up just once. The V gene is TRBV30, the J gene TRBJ2-1; D perhaps matches TRBD2 (6 bases). CDR1 and CDR2 from the germline V gene are GTSNPN and SVGIG (reference sequence). V shed 6 bases and J shed 5 bases, with 11 bases lying between them. CDR3 size: 12 residues. The CDR3 DNA reads as TGTGCCTGCGCCTTAGCGGACAATGAGCAGTTCTTC. Protein product: CACALADNEQFF.

The chain joins TRBV11-3 to TRBJ2-7; D may correspond to TRBD1 or TRBD2 (5 bases each). Germline lookup yields CDR1 SGHNT and CDR2 YENEEA. Trimming removed 4 bases at V and 9 bases at J, with 10 bases between. The CDR3 extends over 11 amino acids. The CDR3 DNA reads TGTGCCAGCAGCTCAACGGGGCCGCAGTACTTC. It translates to CASSSTGPQYF.

CDR3 protein: CATSRPGTDTETQYF. Written as DNA, the CDR3 is TGTGCCACCAGCAGACCAGGGACAGATACAGAGACCCAGTACTTC. The V call is TRBV15, the J call TRBJ2-5; the match to TRBD1 covers 7 bases. J gave up 4 bases and V 2 bases, and 7 bases lay outside the gene matches. The germline gives CDR1 LNHNV, CDR2 YYDKDF (reference sequence). CDR3 length equals 15 residues.

The rearrangement joins TRBV19 to TRBJ1-1; D remains unclear. Trimming shortened V by 8 bases and J by 0 bases, and 13 bases separated the two germline ends. Germline CDR1 and CDR2: LNHDA and SQIVND (reference sequence). This CDR3 has 14 amino acids. CDR3 sequence: CASCAEWMNTEAFF. For the CDR3, the DNA is TGTGCCAGTTGCGCGGAGTGGATGAACACTGAAGCTTTCTTT.

This clone was recorded a few times. The chain recombines TRBV6-6 with TRBJ2-7, with a weak D call TRBD2 (5 bases). This CDR3 comprises 14 residues. The germline gives CDR1 MNHNY, CDR2 SVGAGI (reference sequence). Trimming cost V 8 bases and J 1 base, with 15 bases left between them. CDR3: CASSRVGSSYEQYF. The CDR3 DNA reads TGTGCCAGCTCTAGGGTGGGGAGTTCCTACGAGCAGTACTTC.

This clone was picked up one time. This rearrangement joins TRBV5-1 to TRBJ2-1; D is unresolved. The CDR3 is 14 amino acids. The V end was cut by 4 bases, the J end by 3 bases, with 11 bases between. CDR1 and CDR2 from the germline V gene are SGHRS and YFSETQ. CDR3 amino acids: CASSALEIYNEQFF. The CDR3 coding sequence is TGCGCCAGCAGCGCGCTAGAGATCTACAATGAGCAGTTCTTC.

The CDR3 here is CASSPGGGLNTEAFF. DNA of the CDR3: TGCGCCAGCAGTCCTGGGGGTGGCCTGAACACTGAAGCTTTCTTT. The V and J genes are TRBV23-1 and TRBJ1-1, with a possible D match to TRBD1 (5 bases). TRBV23-1 is noted as an ORF with a role that remains uncertain. Trimming left V 4 bases short and J 0 bases short, with 12 bases between. This CDR3 region has 15 residues.

The chain couples TRBV30 to TRBJ1-3; D remains unclear. The CDR3 runs to 11 residues. V lost 0 bases to trimming and J lost 8 bases, with 5 bases between them. Germline V gene data show CDR1 as GTSNPN and CDR2 as SVGIG (reference sequence). The CDR3, as DNA: TGTGCCTGGAGTGTTCAGGACACCATATATTTT. It yields the protein CAWSVQDTIYF.

The rearrangement links TRBV9 to TRBJ2-7; TRBD2 matches 12 bases. CDR3 length: 15 amino acids. The V gene end was trimmed by 6 bases and the J gene end by 2 bases; junction bases not matched to a gene: 6. In germline, CDR1 is SGDLS, CDR2 YYNGEE. This CDR3 reads CASIPTSGSTYEQYF. As DNA, the CDR3 is TGTGCCAGCATCCCGACTAGCGGGAGTACCTACGAGCAGTACTTC. Drawing the rest from reference TRBV9 and TRBJ2-7, the complete variable domain is DSGVTQTPKHLITATGQRVTLRCSPRSGDLSVYWYQQSLDQGLQFLIQYYNGEERAKGNILERFSAQQFPDLHSELNLSSLELGDSALYFCASIPTSGSTYEQYFGPGTRLTVT.

This clone was seen once. V gene TRBV14 combines with J gene TRBJ2-3; unclear D gene. The CDR3 consists of 14 residues. The ends were cut back, 8 bases at V and 0 bases at J, with 12 bases in the middle. The germline gives CDR1 SGHDN, CDR2 FVKESK. The CDR3 DNA sequence: TGTGCCAGCCGGGTCTCCGGTAGCACAGATACGCAGTATTTT. Protein: CASRVSGSTDTQYF.

The V call is TRBV5-1, the J call TRBJ2-3, with D perhaps TRBD1 (6 bases). Germline V CDR1 and CDR2: SGHRS, YFSETQ. This CDR3 contains 15 residues. The germline V and J ends were trimmed by 1 base and 2 bases, with 11 bases remaining between them. The CDR3, as DNA: TGCGCCAGCAGCTTGTGGGGGCAGACCACAGATACGCAGTATTTT. It translates to CASSLWGQTTDTQYF.

This clone was seen a few times. Different DNA sequences within this sample yield the same CDR3. The chain uses TRBV5-4 and TRBJ1-2; unclear D gene. The V and J ends lost 1 base and 0 bases respectively, with 4 bases between them. Germline loops: CDR1 SGHNT, CDR2 YYREEE (reference sequence). This CDR3 region has 13 residues. The CDR3 DNA is TGTGCCAGCAGCTTGACCGCTAACTATGGCTACACCTTC. Protein sequence: CASSLTANYGYTF. The full variable domain, completed using reference TRBV5-4 and TRBJ1-2, is ETGVTQSPTHLIKTRGQQVTLRCSSQSGHNTVSWYQQALGQGPQFIFQYYREEENGRGNFPPRFSGLQFPNYSSELNVNALELDDSALYLCASSLTANYGYTFGSGTRLTVV.

The rearrangement links TRBV5-1 to TRBJ2-5; D might be TRBD1 or TRBD2, each matching 5 bases. The CDR3 runs 13 residues. V was pared by 2 bases and J by 5 bases, with 10 bases between. Per the germline V gene, CDR1 is SGHRS and CDR2 is YFSETQ. The CDR3 DNA is TGCGCCAGCAGCTTCCGTTGGGGGGAGACCCAGTACTTC. Translation gives CASSFRWGETQYF.

This clone was observed a handful of times. In DNA form, the CDR3 reads TGTGCCAGTAGTAAGGGTGGCGGTCAGCCCCAGCATTTT. Translation gives CASSKGGGQPQHF. The V gene is TRBV19, the J gene TRBJ1-5; D remains ambiguous. Trimming pared 4 bases from V and 6 bases from J, leaving 10 bases between. Germline CDR1 LNHDA, CDR2 SQIVND (reference sequence). CDR3 size: 13 residues.

The chain joins TRBV18 to TRBJ1-2; D uncertain. The CDR3 is 14 residues long. V dropped 2 bases and J dropped 3 bases, with 10 bases sitting between them. Germline V CDR1 and CDR2: KGHSH, LQKENI. In DNA form, the CDR3 reads TGTGCCAGCTCACCAGGGCGGGGAGACTATGGCTACACCTTC. It encodes CASSPGRGDYGYTF. The full variable domain, with the rest looked up from reference TRBV18 and TRBJ1-2, is NAGVMQNPRHLVRRRGQEARLRCSPMKGHSHVYWYRQLPEEGLKFMVYLQKENIIDESGMPKERFSAEFPKEGPSILRIQQVVRGDSAAYFCASSPGRGDYGYTFGSGTRLTVV.

This chain links TRBV7-8 with TRBJ2-1; D gene uncertain. V was pared by 2 bases and J by 9 bases, with 8 bases between. The germline gives CDR1 SGHVS, CDR2 FQNEAQ. The CDR3 covers 12 residues. The CDR3 spells CASSLKLSEQFF. CDR3 coding DNA: TGTGCCAGCAGCTTAAAGCTCAGTGAGCAGTTCTTC.

The chain employs TRBV28 and TRBJ2-3, with D tentatively TRBD2 (5 bases). Trimming removed 7 bases at V and 1 base at J, with 12 bases between. The length of the CDR3 is 14 residues. Per germline, CDR1 MDHEN and CDR2 SYDVKM. The DNA for the CDR3 is TGTGCCAGCATCTTGGCGCGGGGCACAGATACGCAGTATTTT. It translates to CASILARGTDTQYF.

CDR3: CASSDQGSYGYTF. The CDR3 bases are TGTGCCAGCAGCGATCAGGGGTCCTATGGCTACACCTTC. The rearrangement links TRBV5-4 to TRBJ1-2; possibly TRBD1 for D (6 bases). This CDR3 is built from 13 residues. V was trimmed by 4 bases and J by 4 bases, leaving 11 bases between them. The germline CDR1 and CDR2 sequences are SGHNT and YYREEE (reference sequence). Complete variable domain (other parts from reference TRBV5-4 and TRBJ1-2): ETGVTQSPTHLIKTRGQQVTLRCSSQSGHNTVSWYQQALGQGPQFIFQYYREEENGRGNFPPRFSGLQFPNYSSELNVNALELDDSALYLCASSDQGSYGYTFGSGTRLTVV.

The J gene is TRBJ2-3, the V gene TRBV28, with a possible D match to TRBD2 (5 bases). V was shortened by 3 bases and J by 7 bases, with 20 bases between the two germline ends. This CDR3 is 16 amino acids long. CDR1 and CDR2 from the germline V gene are MDHEN and SYDVKM. The CDR3 DNA follows: TGTGCCAGCAGTTTCCCCAAACGGGGTGGTAGAAATACGCAGTATTTT. It translates to CASSFPKRGGRNTQYF.

The V and J genes are TRBV5-4 and TRBJ2-1; tentative D call: TRBD2 (6 bases). CDR3 length: 15 residues. Trimming shortened V by 2 bases and J by 0 bases, and 9 bases separated the two germline ends. Germline-derived CDR1 and CDR2 are SGHNT and YYREEE (reference sequence). Written as DNA, the CDR3 is TGTGCCAGCAGCTTAGGAGGGGACTCCTACAATGAGCAGTTCTTC. The encoded protein is CASSLGGDSYNEQFF. Full variable domain (remainder filled in from reference TRBV5-4 and TRBJ2-1): ETGVTQSPTHLIKTRGQQVTLRCSSQSGHNTVSWYQQALGQGPQFIFQYYREEENGRGNFPPRFSGLQFPNYSSELNVNALELDDSALYLCASSLGGDSYNEQFFGPGTRLTVL.

This chain links TRBV28 with TRBJ2-5, with 7 nucleotides matching TRBD1. The CDR3 runs 14 residues. Looked up from germline, CDR1 is MDHEN and CDR2 is SYDVKM. Unmatched junction bases numbered 5, after V lost 4 bases and J lost 3 bases. The CDR3 region is CASSSPGTEETQYF. CDR3 nucleotides: TGTGCCAGCAGTTCCCCCGGGACAGAAGAGACCCAGTACTTC.

V is TRBV18 and J is TRBJ1-1, with D uncertain. The V gene's germline CDR1 is KGHSH and CDR2 LQKENI. The V gene lost 4 bases and the J gene lost 7 bases, with 16 bases spanning the gap. The CDR3 is 14 amino acids. CDR3 sequence: CASSQTARGSEAFF. The CDR3 nucleotides are TGTGCCAGCTCACAAACAGCCCGAGGAAGTGAAGCTTTCTTT.

This sequence joins TRBV6-1 and TRBJ1-2, with D possibly TRBD1 on 5 matching bases. The germline V gene has CDR1 MNHNS and CDR2 SASEGT. V was pared by 6 bases and J by 4 bases, with 15 bases between. The CDR3 extends over 14 amino acids. CDR3 protein: CASRETASLYGYTF. CDR3 sequence (DNA): TGTGCCAGCAGGGAGACAGCCAGCCTCTATGGCTACACCTTC.

This chain joins TRBV5-1 and TRBJ2-4; D remains ambiguous. The length of the CDR3 is 14 residues. CDR1 and CDR2 from the germline V gene are SGHRS and YFSETQ. The germline V and J ends were trimmed by 4 bases and 1 base, with 9 bases remaining between them. This CDR3 is CASSPATAKNIQYF. The DNA for the CDR3 is TGCGCCAGCAGCCCTGCTACTGCCAAAAACATTCAGTACTTC.

This clone is a singleton in its sample. This chain joins TRBV28 and TRBJ2-3, with TRBD1 matching 7 bases. Germline CDR1 MDHEN, CDR2 SYDVKM. The CDR3 covers 16 residues. J gave up 1 base and V 6 bases, and 10 bases lay outside the gene matches. CDR3 in DNA: TGTGCCAGCAGCTCCACCGACAGGGCGGGCACAGATACGCAGTATTTT. It specifies CASSSTDRAGTDTQYF.

The chain recombines TRBV2 with TRBJ2-1; 7 nucleotides line up with TRBD1. Trimming took 3 bases from V and 11 from J; bases not matched to a gene: 7. The CDR3 consists of 13 residues. Germline loops: CDR1 SNHLY, CDR2 FYNNEI. This chain's CDR3 is CASSDVSGGKQFF. DNA of the CDR3: TGTGCCAGCAGTGATGTTTCAGGGGGAAAGCAGTTCTTC.

CDR3 region: CASSQERLATNEKLFF. CDR3 DNA sequence: TGTGCCAGCAGCCAAGAAAGACTTGCAACTAATGAAAAACTGTTTTTT. This rearrangement joins TRBV4-2 to TRBJ1-4, with D unclear. Trimming took off 0 bases at V and 0 bases at J, with 8 bases between the two ends. The length of the CDR3 is 16 residues. The germline V gene encodes CDR1 LGHNA and CDR2 YNFKEQ.

V usage is TRBV6-5 and J usage is TRBJ1-2, with D perhaps TRBD1 (6 bases). V lost 6 bases to trimming and J lost 2 bases, with 10 bases between them. The CDR3 sequence is 13 residues long. Germline V gene data show CDR1 as MNHEY and CDR2 as SVGAGI. This CDR3 reads CASSVRGNYGYTF. In DNA, the CDR3 is TGTGCCAGCAGCGTTAGGGGGAACTATGGCTACACCTTC.

The chain is built from TRBV10-3 and TRBJ2-7; tentative D call: TRBD2 (6 bases). The germline CDR1 and CDR2 sequences are ENHRY and SYGVKD. V was cut by 4 bases and J by 6 bases, with 22 bases left in between. The CDR3 spans 16 residues. The CDR3 loop is CAISAGPPGLLAEQYF. CDR3 nucleotides: TGTGCCATCAGTGCCGGGCCTCCTGGACTACTCGCCGAGCAGTACTTC.